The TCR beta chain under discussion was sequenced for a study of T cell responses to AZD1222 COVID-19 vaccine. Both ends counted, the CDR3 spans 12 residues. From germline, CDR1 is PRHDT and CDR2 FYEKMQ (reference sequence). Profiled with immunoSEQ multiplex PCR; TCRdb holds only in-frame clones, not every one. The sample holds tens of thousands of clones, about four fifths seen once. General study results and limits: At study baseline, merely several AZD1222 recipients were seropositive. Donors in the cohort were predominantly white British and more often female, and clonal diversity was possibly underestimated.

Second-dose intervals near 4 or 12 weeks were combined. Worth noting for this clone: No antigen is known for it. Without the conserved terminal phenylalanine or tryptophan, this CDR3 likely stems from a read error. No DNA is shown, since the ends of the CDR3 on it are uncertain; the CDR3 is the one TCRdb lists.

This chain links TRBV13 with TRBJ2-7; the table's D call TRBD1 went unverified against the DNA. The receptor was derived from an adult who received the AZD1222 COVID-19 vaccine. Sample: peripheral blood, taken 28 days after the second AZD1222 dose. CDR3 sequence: CASSRTGTGFRI.